The 23 T cell receptor beta chains presented below share a single source sample, sequenced in a study of identical twins. One entry per CDR3 protein results from TCRdb running MiXCR on the 5' RACE reads. The sample carries more than 400,000 distinct CDR3 sequences, roughly 15% recorded once. These data are also associated with another study on yellow fever vaccine responses in identical twins.

Sequenced input: CD4+ T cells sorted from blood. The receptors were sampled from a woman aged 18-29 years in good health.

This clonotype was detected only a few times. The genes are TRBV20-1 and TRBJ2-5; 10 bases are a match to TRBD2. Germline CDR1 is DFQATT and CDR2 is SNEGSKA (reference sequence). This CDR3 has 18 residues. The J segment lost 2 bases and the V segment lost 1 base, leaving 13 bases of the junction unmatched. The DNA of the CDR3 is TGCAGTGCTAGAGCCGGATCCGGAAGGACTAGCGGACAAGAGACCCAGTACTTC. Its protein is CSARAGSGRTSGQETQYF.

This chain uses TRBV4-1 with TRBJ1-4; D perhaps matches TRBD1 (5 bases). Trimming removed 6 bases from V and 11 bases from J, with 16 bases in between. The germline V gene encodes CDR1 MGHRA and CDR2 YSYEKL. The CDR3 extends over 13 amino acids. The CDR3 sequence is CASSAGRFEKLFF. CDR3 bases: TGCGCCAGCAGTGCGGGACGTTTTGAGAAACTGTTTTTT.

The chain couples TRBV7-9 to TRBJ2-7; 9 bases are a match to TRBD1. Germline-derived CDR1 and CDR2 are SEHNR and FQNEAQ (reference sequence). The length of the CDR3 is 14 residues. J lost 7 bases, V lost 6 bases, and 10 bases had no gene match. The CDR3, as DNA: TGTGCCAGCAGTCTGACAGGGGGACTTGGGGAGCAGTACTTC. Its translation is CASSLTGGLGEQYF.

This clonotype has just a few counts. The chain combines TRBV12-3 or TRBV12-4 with TRBJ1-1; unclear D gene. CDR3 size: 13 residues. Between the trimmed V and J ends, which lost 0 bases and 5 bases, there was a span of 7 bases. CDR3 in DNA: TGTGCCAGCAGTTTAGCGGAACTGACTGAAGCTTTCTTT. Protein product: CASSLAELTEAFF.

The chain links TRBV29-1 to TRBJ1-1, with D possibly matching TRBD1 (6 bases). The CDR3 length is 13 residues. Germline V gives CDR1 SQVTM, CDR2 ANQGSEA. V dropped 7 bases and J dropped 1 base, with 13 bases sitting between them. Here the CDR3 DNA reads TGCAGCGCCATACAGGGCCCGAACACTGAAGCTTTCTTT. It encodes CSAIQGPNTEAFF.

This clonotype appeared a few times. The chain's CDR3 is CSAIPLAGGGETQYF. The CDR3 DNA sequence: TGCAGCGCTATCCCTCTAGCGGGGGGGGGTGAGACCCAGTACTTC. This chain connects TRBV29-1 to TRBJ2-5; 12 bases map to TRBD2. Germline V lookup: CDR1 SQVTM, CDR2 ANQGSEA. The J segment lost 5 bases and the V segment lost 7 bases, leaving 11 bases of the junction unmatched. This CDR3 has 15 residues.

V usage is TRBV10-3 and J usage is TRBJ2-3, with D perhaps given as TRBD1 or TRBD2 (6 bases each). Germline V lookup: CDR1 ENHRY, CDR2 SYGVKD. The ends were cut back, 2 bases at V and 1 base at J, with 10 bases in the middle. This CDR3 has 15 amino acids. The DNA for the CDR3 is TGTGCCATCAGTGAGCCAAGGGGGGGCACAGATACGCAGTATTTT. It yields the protein CAISEPRGGTDTQYF.

V is TRBV27 and J is TRBJ2-5; 7 bases align to TRBD2. The germline gives CDR1 MNHEY, CDR2 SMNVEV (reference sequence). This CDR3 spans 16 amino acids. V was pared by 5 bases and J by 2 bases, with 11 bases of the junction left unmatched. In DNA, the CDR3 is TGTGCCAGCAGTCTTCCCAGACTAGCCCAACAAGAGACCCAGTACTTC. The encoded protein is CASSLPRLAQQETQYF.

This chain uses TRBV14 with TRBJ2-7, with D perhaps being TRBD1 or TRBD2 (5 bases each). CDR1 and CDR2 (germline): SGHDN, FVKESK. Trimming cost V 4 bases and J 6 bases, with 13 bases left between them. This CDR3 is 13 amino acids long. CDR3 DNA sequence: TGTGCCAGCAGCCCGGGGACCTTGCTCGAGCAGTACTTC. Translating it yields CASSPGTLLEQYF. The full variable domain, in which reference TRBV14 and TRBJ2-7 provide the parts outside the CDR3, is EAGVTQFPSHSVIEKGQTVTLRCDPISGHDNLYWYRRVMGKEIKFLLHFVKESKQDESGMPNNRFLAERTGGTYSTLKVQPAELEDSGVYFCASSPGTLLEQYFGPGTRLTVT.

The table lists this clonotype with a few counts. The V and J genes are TRBV27 and TRBJ2-1, with 9 positions matching TRBD1. Trimming removed 2 bases from V and 1 base from J; junction bases left unmatched: 6. CDR3 length equals 17 residues. Germline V gives CDR1 MNHEY, CDR2 SMNVEV (reference sequence). In DNA, the CDR3 is TGTGCCAGCAGTTTACACCTGACAGGGGGTTCCTACAATGAGCAGTTCTTC. This encodes CASSLHLTGGSYNEQFF.

The chain recombines TRBV5-1 with TRBJ2-1, with D uncertain. Germline values: CDR1 SGHRS, CDR2 YFSETQ. Trimming took off 1 base at V and 8 bases at J, with 22 bases between the two ends. The CDR3 is 17 amino acids. For the CDR3, the DNA is TGCGCCAGCAGCTTGTACTCATCAGGTATTGGGTACGATGAGCAGTTCTTC. Amino acids: CASSLYSSGIGYDEQFF.

This clonotype came up a few times. The chain joins TRBV7-2 to TRBJ2-1; TRBD1 matches at 7 bases. The CDR3 extends over 15 amino acids. Germline V lookup: CDR1 SGHTA, CDR2 FQGNSA. The V gene end was trimmed by 2 bases and the J gene end by 3 bases; junction bases not matched to a gene: 4. CDR3 residues: CASSLTGQSYNEQFF. CDR3 sequence (DNA): TGTGCCAGCAGCTTAACGGGACAGAGCTACAATGAGCAGTTCTTC. Variable domain in full (rest from reference TRBV7-2 and TRBJ2-1): GAGVSQSPSNKVTEKGKDVELRCDPISGHTALYWYRQSLGQGLEFLIYFQGNSAPDKSGLPSDRFSAERTGGSVSTLTIQRTQQEDSAVYLCASSLTGQSYNEQFFGPGTRLTVL.

This clonotype has only a few counts. The chain carries TRBV5-6 and TRBJ2-5; 8 nucleotides match TRBD2. Trimming removed 2 bases from V and 5 bases from J; junction bases left unmatched: 8. The CDR3 length is 15 residues. From germline, CDR1 is SGHDT and CDR2 YYEEEE. The CDR3 nucleotides are TGTGCCAGCAGCTTTTCAACGGGAGGGTCGGAGACCCAGTACTTC. It specifies CASSFSTGGSETQYF.

The chain uses TRBV9 and TRBJ2-3; D possibly uses TRBD1 or TRBD2 (5 bases each). This CDR3 spans 15 amino acids. Germline V gene lookup returns CDR1 SGDLS and CDR2 YYNGEE. V gave up 4 bases and J gave up 2 bases, with 14 bases separating them. For the CDR3, the DNA is TGTGCCAGCAGCCCCCGGGGCGGAGACACAGATACGCAGTATTTT. Translating it yields CASSPRGGDTDTQYF.

This clonotype was observed a handful of times. This rearrangement joins TRBV6-2 or TRBV6-3 to TRBJ2-5; tentative D call: TRBD2 (6 bases). Trimming shortened V by 9 bases and J by 0 bases, and 14 bases separated the two germline ends. From germline, CDR1 is MNHEY and CDR2 SVGEGT. This CDR3 is 14 amino acids long. This chain's CDR3 is CASWDSQYQETQYF. The CDR3 DNA sequence: TGTGCCAGTTGGGACTCACAATACCAAGAGACCCAGTACTTC.

The V gene is TRBV2, the J gene TRBJ2-1; 7 bases line up with TRBD1. The germline V gene encodes CDR1 SNHLY and CDR2 FYNNEI. CDR3 length equals 15 residues. After removal of 7 bases from V and 1 base from J, the junction contained 7 bases not matched to a gene. The CDR3, as DNA: TGTGCCAGCACCACCGGACAGGTTTCCTACAATGAGCAGTTCTTC. Protein sequence: CASTTGQVSYNEQFF.

Remarks on this clonotype: One end of the junction fails to match germline, which may point to a read error. The V gene is TRBV12-3 or TRBV12-4, the J gene TRBJ2-1, with 7 positions matching TRBD2. The CDR3 has 14 amino acids. CDR3 sequence: CASSLADLAAGALF. As DNA, the CDR3 is TGTGCCAGCAGTTTAGCGGACCTAGCGGCGGGAGCCCTCTTC.

The chain carries TRBV6-2 or TRBV6-3 and TRBJ2-5, with a weak D call TRBD2 (5 bases). The CDR3 has 12 residues. V was shortened by 6 bases and J by 4 bases, with 9 bases between the two germline ends. CDR1 is MNHEY and CDR2 is SVGEGT in the germline V gene. DNA of the CDR3: TGTGCCAGCAGAAGACGGGGAGAGACCCAGTACTTC. Amino acids: CASRRRGETQYF.

In this sample, this clonotype turned up a few times. The J gene is TRBJ1-1, the V gene TRBV20-1; D gene uncertain. V was shortened by 2 bases and J by 3 bases, with 7 bases between the two germline ends. The CDR3 consists of 12 residues. From germline, CDR1 is DFQATT and CDR2 SNEGSKA (reference sequence). In DNA form, the CDR3 reads TGCAGTGCTAGACCCGGGGACACTGAAGCTTTCTTT. Protein sequence: CSARPGDTEAFF.

The J gene is TRBJ1-2, the V gene TRBV11-1, with TRBD1 matching 7 bases. J lost 3 bases, V lost 4 bases, and 17 bases had no gene match. The CDR3 sequence is 18 residues long. Germline V gene lookup returns CDR1 SGHAT and CDR2 FQDESV (reference sequence). The CDR3 nucleotides read TGTGCCAGCAGCTCAAGGCTTATATGGACAGGCGGGCACTATGGCTACACCTTC. This encodes CASSSRLIWTGGHYGYTF. The full variable domain, its missing parts supplied by reference TRBV11-1 and TRBJ1-2, is EAEVAQSPRYKITEKSQAVAFWCDPISGHATLYWYRQILGQGPELLVQFQDESVVDDSQLPKDRFSAERLKGVDSTLKIQPAELGDSAMYLCASSSRLIWTGGHYGYTFGSGTRLTVV.

CDR3 in amino acids: CASSLWGLAPTEQFF. CDR3 sequence (DNA): TGCGCCAGCAGTCTCTGGGGACTAGCCCCCACTGAGCAGTTCTTC. The chain links TRBV5-1 to TRBJ2-1; 9 bases are a match to TRBD2. Germline CDR1 and CDR2: SGHRS and YFSETQ. The CDR3 loop spans 15 amino acids. Trimming removed 5 bases from V and 9 bases from J; junction bases left unmatched: 12.

V is TRBV28 and J is TRBJ2-7; D may be TRBD1 (5 bases). V dropped 3 bases and J dropped 5 bases, with 14 bases sitting between them. Germline loops: CDR1 MDHEN, CDR2 SYDVKM. This CDR3 spans 14 amino acids. CDR3 sequence (DNA): TGTGCCAGCAGTTTCTCCAGGGTTCTCCACGAGCAGTACTTC. Its translation is CASSFSRVLHEQYF.

There are a few counts of this clonotype. The V call is TRBV14, the J call TRBJ2-1; TRBD1 aligns across 7 bases. The V segment lost 6 bases and the J segment 2 bases; nucleotides outside the gene matches: 10. CDR1 and CDR2 (germline): SGHDN, FVKESK. This CDR3 has 16 amino acids. The CDR3 region has the DNA TGTGCCAGCAGTAAGAAGCAGGGGGTCCCCTACAATGAGCAGTTCTTC. Translation gives CASSKKQGVPYNEQFF. The full variable domain, completed using reference TRBV14 and TRBJ2-1, is EAGVTQFPSHSVIEKGQTVTLRCDPISGHDNLYWYRRVMGKEIKFLLHFVKESKQDESGMPNNRFLAERTGGTYSTLKVQPAELEDSGVYFCASSKKQGVPYNEQFFGPGTRLTVL.